One sample yielded the 24 T cell receptor beta chains listed below, sequenced in a study of memory CD4+ T cells and cytomegalovirus serostatus. Sequenced by immunoSEQ multiplex PCR; TCRdb stores in-frame clones only, minus some. The table lists 40,000 to 50,000 clones, about 74% of them singletons. Single viable CD3+CD4+CD8-CD45RO+ cells were sorted as the memory CD4+ T cells. Sequencing was carried out using memory CD4+ T cells from blood. These TCRs come from an adult in good health and CMV-seropositive.

This clone was seen a handful of times. This chain uses TRBV6-6 with TRBJ1-4, with 10 bases that match TRBD1. This CDR3 is built from 15 residues. The J segment lost 7 bases and the V segment lost 0 bases, leaving 2 bases of the junction unmatched. Germline V gene sequence: CDR1 MNHNY, CDR2 SVGAGI (reference sequence). The CDR3 DNA reads TGTGCCAGCAGTTACTCCGGGACAGGGGCTGAAAAACTGTTTTTT. Residues: CASSYSGTGAEKLFF.

This chain uses TRBV10-3 with TRBJ2-7, with 13 bases matching TRBD2. V gave up 10 bases and J gave up 3 bases; unmatched junction bases: 9. Germline loops: CDR1 ENHRY, CDR2 SYGVKD. This CDR3 is 15 amino acids long. CDR3 bases: TGTGCCAACGGAAGGACTAGCGGGGGCCTCTACGAGCAGTACTTC. It translates to CANGRTSGGLYEQYF.

The genes are TRBV2 and TRBJ2-3; 7 bases align to TRBD1. Germline loops: CDR1 SNHLY, CDR2 FYNNEI. J was trimmed by 2 bases and V by 5 bases; bases with no gene match: 7. CDR3 size: 15 residues. DNA of the CDR3: TGTGCCAGCAGTCGACAGGGTCAGTCCACAGATACGCAGTATTTT. Translating gives CASSRQGQSTDTQYF.

This clone was seen once. The chain has TRBV2 and TRBJ1-5, with 10 nucleotides matching TRBD1. This CDR3 comprises 16 residues. Germline values: CDR1 SNHLY, CDR2 FYNNEI. Germline trimming cut 5 bases from V and 4 bases from J; bases unmatched to any gene: 8. This chain's CDR3 is CASSRQGAKPNQPQHF. The CDR3 bases are TGTGCCAGCAGTCGACAGGGGGCAAAACCTAATCAGCCCCAGCATTTT.

The chain carries TRBV5-1 and TRBJ1-4; D perhaps matches TRBD1 (6 bases). Germline values: CDR1 SGHRS, CDR2 YFSETQ. CDR3 length equals 14 residues. The V gene lost 4 bases and the J gene lost 7 bases, with 14 bases spanning the gap. CDR3 nucleotides: TGCGCCAGCAGCGTCAGGGGACTGGGTGAAAAACTGTTTTTT. This encodes CASSVRGLGEKLFF.

The rearrangement joins TRBV7-3 to TRBJ2-2, with 8 bases aligning to TRBD2. The CDR3 contains 16 residues. Losses at the gene ends were 2 bases for V and 4 bases for J; bases not matched to a gene: 6. Germline V gene sequence: CDR1 SGHTA, CDR2 FQGTGA. The CDR3 reads CASSLGAGDSTGELFF. CDR3 DNA sequence: TGTGCCAGCAGCTTAGGAGCGGGGGATAGCACCGGGGAGCTGTTTTTT.

This sequence joins TRBV6-6 and TRBJ1-5; D may be TRBD1 (5 bases). Trimming left V 6 bases short and J 1 base short, with 7 bases between. Germline values: CDR1 MNHNY, CDR2 SVGAGI (reference sequence). The CDR3 sequence is 13 residues long. CDR3 coding DNA: TGTGCCAGCAGGACAGAGAGCAATCAGCCCCAGCATTTT. Translation: CASRTESNQPQHF.

The CDR3 DNA is TGTGCCAGCAACCTTCAGGGTGTCCTTGCTTACTCCGAGCAGTACTTC. Translating gives CASNLQGVLAYSEQYF. This rearrangement joins TRBV27 to TRBJ2-7; D is perhaps TRBD1 (5 bases). Germline CDR1 MNHEY, CDR2 SMNVEV (reference sequence). CDR3 length equals 16 residues. The V end lost 7 bases, the J end lost 6 bases, and 25 bases lay between the germline ends.

The rearrangement joins TRBV7-2 to TRBJ2-1, with 8 bases identical to TRBD1. Germline V gives CDR1 SGHTA, CDR2 FQGNSA. The CDR3 is 14 residues long. Trimming took 5 bases from V and 7 from J; bases not matched to a gene: 7. The CDR3 region is CASSQDRERNEQFF. CDR3 DNA: TGTGCCAGCAGCCAGGACAGGGAGAGGAATGAGCAGTTCTTC.

The CDR3 region has the DNA TGTGCCAGTAGTCCGACTAGCCGAGATACGCAGTATTTT. It translates to CASSPTSRDTQYF. V usage is TRBV19 and J usage is TRBJ2-3, with TRBD2 matching 7 bases. The J segment lost 5 bases and the V segment lost 5 bases, leaving 4 bases of the junction unmatched. This CDR3 comprises 13 residues. The germline CDR1 and CDR2 sequences are LNHDA and SQIVND (reference sequence).

The CDR3 DNA sequence: TGCGCCAGCAGCTTGGCTGGGGCCGGGTACGAGCAGTACTTC. Translation: CASSLAGAGYEQYF. V gene TRBV5-1 combines with J gene TRBJ2-7; D is possibly TRBD1 (5 bases). The germline CDR1 and CDR2 sequences are SGHRS and YFSETQ. The CDR3 loop spans 14 amino acids. Trimming left V 0 bases short and J 4 bases short, with 11 bases between.

The genes are TRBV7-2 and TRBJ2-1, with D uncertain. The CDR3 covers 11 residues. V lost 7 bases, J lost 7 bases, and 8 bases lay in between. CDR1 and CDR2 from the germline V gene are SGHTA and FQGNSA. The CDR3 DNA reads TGTGCCAGCACCTCCAAGAATGAGCAGTTCTTC. Translating gives CASTSKNEQFF.

The chain is built from TRBV7-2 and TRBJ1-1, with unresolved D. The V and J ends lost 5 bases and 10 bases respectively, with 17 bases between them. Germline lookup yields CDR1 SGHTA and CDR2 FQGNSA. The CDR3 runs to 13 residues. CDR3 loop: CASSPHGPVGAFF. The CDR3 DNA reads as TGTGCCAGCAGCCCGCATGGGCCGGTTGGAGCTTTCTTT.

The chain combines TRBV5-6 with TRBJ2-1; 8 bases are a match to TRBD2. Germline CDR1 reads SGHDT; CDR2 reads YYEEEE. The CDR3 has 15 amino acids. Trimming took 3 bases from V and 5 from J; bases not matched to a gene: 7. The CDR3 spells CASSSRGGPHNEQFF. The CDR3, as DNA: TGTGCCAGCAGCTCCCGGGGGGGCCCCCACAATGAGCAGTTCTTC.

The count of this clone is one. This chain links TRBV19 with TRBJ1-5, with 11 bases identical to TRBD1. This CDR3 spans 17 amino acids. In germline, CDR1 is LNHDA, CDR2 SQIVND (reference sequence). V dropped 1 base and J dropped 0; count of bases not matched to a gene: 2. CDR3 amino acids: CASSIGDRGYSNQPQHF. DNA of the CDR3: TGTGCCAGTAGTATAGGGGACAGGGGGTATAGCAATCAGCCCCAGCATTTT.

The CDR3 DNA is TGTGCCAGCAGTTCCGGAACCGGCTCCTACAATGAGCAGTTCTTC. It yields the protein CASSSGTGSYNEQFF. V is TRBV2 and J is TRBJ2-1, with D hard to call. The germline CDR1 and CDR2 sequences are SNHLY and FYNNEI. Between the trimmed V and J ends, which lost 5 bases and 0 bases, there was a span of 11 bases. This CDR3 is 15 amino acids long.

The chain recombines TRBV10-3 with TRBJ2-3; tentative D call: TRBD2 (5 bases). With 1 base removed from V and 1 base from J, the gap between germline ends came to 9 bases. The germline V gene encodes CDR1 ENHRY and CDR2 SYGVKD. The CDR3 is made up of 15 amino acids. CDR3 protein: CAISEYGDGTDTQYF. In nucleotides, the CDR3 is TGTGCCATCAGTGAGTACGGGGATGGCACAGATACGCAGTATTTT.

The chain links TRBV6-1 to TRBJ2-7; D unclear. Germline CDR1 is MNHNS and CDR2 is SASEGT. CDR3 length equals 15 residues. The V end lost 7 bases, the J end lost 3 bases, and 19 bases lay between the germline ends. The DNA for the CDR3 is TGTGCCAGCACGAAGTTGCCGACAAGGAACTACGAGCAGTACTTC. It yields the protein CASTKLPTRNYEQYF.

This clone was counted a few times. The V call is TRBV5-4, the J call TRBJ2-3, with D unresolved. V was trimmed by 4 bases and J by 1 base, leaving 13 bases between them. Germline loops: CDR1 SGHNT, CDR2 YYREEE (reference sequence). The CDR3 covers 15 residues. The CDR3 bases are TGTGCCAGCAGCCCGGAATGGGCCGGCACAGATACGCAGTATTTT. Amino acids: CASSPEWAGTDTQYF.

This chain uses TRBV5-4 with TRBJ1-5; D is possibly TRBD1 (5 bases). This CDR3 has 13 amino acids. V lost 1 base and J lost 16, with 18 bases in between. Germline values: CDR1 SGHNT, CDR2 YYREEE (reference sequence). The chain's CDR3 is CASSLNPGGGVHF. As DNA, the CDR3 is TGTGCCAGCAGCTTGAACCCTGGGGGAGGAGTCCATTTT.

This chain joins TRBV19 and TRBJ1-2; 7 bases map to TRBD1. The CDR3 extends over 18 amino acids. V trimming: 5 bases; J trimming: 8 bases; junction bases outside the gene matches: 23. Per germline, CDR1 LNHDA and CDR2 SQIVND (reference sequence). This CDR3 reads CASSLAGTEAVSALGYTF. The CDR3 region has the DNA TGTGCCAGTAGTCTCGCCGGGACAGAAGCTGTATCGGCATTGGGCTACACCTTC.

This chain joins TRBV4-2 and TRBJ1-4, with D unresolved. The CDR3 consists of 15 residues. CDR1 and CDR2 (germline): LGHNA, YNFKEQ. Trimming shortened V by 1 base and J by 4 bases, and 10 bases separated the two germline ends. The CDR3: CASSQAGGNNEKLFF. The CDR3 DNA reads as TGTGCCAGCAGCCAAGCTGGCGGCAATAATGAAAAACTGTTTTTT.

This chain joins TRBV7-9 and TRBJ2-5; D gene ambiguous. Trimming removed 5 bases at V and 5 bases at J, with 9 bases between. Germline CDR1 reads SEHNR; CDR2 reads FQNEAQ (reference sequence). The CDR3 has 12 amino acids. CDR3 region: CASSPSGETQYF. The CDR3 nucleotides are TGTGCCAGCAGCCCGTCTGGGGAGACCCAGTACTTC. The complete variable domain, with remaining parts taken from reference TRBV7-9 and TRBJ2-5, reads DTGVSQNPRHKITKRGQNVTFRCDPISEHNRLYWYRQTLGQGPEFLTYFQNEAQLEKSRLLSDRFSAERPKGSFSTLEIQRTEQGDSAMYLCASSPSGETQYFGPGTRLLVL.

The V gene is TRBV19, the J gene TRBJ2-2; D is unresolved. The ends were cut back, 5 bases at V and 6 bases at J, with 7 bases in the middle. In germline, CDR1 is LNHDA, CDR2 SQIVND (reference sequence). The CDR3 length is 12 residues. Here the CDR3 DNA reads TGTGCCAGTAGTTTTCTGGCCGGGGAGCTGTTTTTT. Encoded protein: CASSFLAGELFF.